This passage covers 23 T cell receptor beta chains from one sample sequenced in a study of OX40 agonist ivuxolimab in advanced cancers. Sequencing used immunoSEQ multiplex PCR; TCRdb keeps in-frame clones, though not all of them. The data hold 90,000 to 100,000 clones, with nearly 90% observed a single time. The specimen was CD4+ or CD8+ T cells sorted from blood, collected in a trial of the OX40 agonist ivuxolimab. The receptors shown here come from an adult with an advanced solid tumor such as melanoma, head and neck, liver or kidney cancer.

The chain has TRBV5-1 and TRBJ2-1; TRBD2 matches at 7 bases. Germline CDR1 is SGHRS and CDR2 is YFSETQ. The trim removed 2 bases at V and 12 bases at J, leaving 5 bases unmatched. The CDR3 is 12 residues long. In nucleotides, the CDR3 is TGCGCCAGCAGCTTCGGACTAGAGGGGCAGTTCTTC. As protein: CASSFGLEGQFF.

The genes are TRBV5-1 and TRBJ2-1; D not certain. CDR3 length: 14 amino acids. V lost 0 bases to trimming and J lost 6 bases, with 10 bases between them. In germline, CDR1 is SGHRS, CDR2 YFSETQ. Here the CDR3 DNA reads TGCGCCAGCAGCTTGGATGCGGTTGTCAATGAGCAGTTCTTC. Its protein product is CASSLDAVVNEQFF.

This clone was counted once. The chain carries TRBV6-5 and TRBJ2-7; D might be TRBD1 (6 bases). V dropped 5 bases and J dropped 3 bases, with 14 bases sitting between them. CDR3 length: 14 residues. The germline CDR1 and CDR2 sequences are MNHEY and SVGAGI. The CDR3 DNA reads TGTGCCAGCAGTCTTCCGGGACAACACTACGAGCAGTACTTC. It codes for CASSLPGQHYEQYF.

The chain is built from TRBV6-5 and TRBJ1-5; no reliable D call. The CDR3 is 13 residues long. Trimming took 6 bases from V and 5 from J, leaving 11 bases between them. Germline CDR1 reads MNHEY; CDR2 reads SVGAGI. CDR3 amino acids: CASSPAGDQPQHF. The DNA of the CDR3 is TGTGCCAGCAGCCCGGCCGGGGATCAGCCCCAGCATTTT.

The CDR3 DNA sequence: TGTGCCAGTGGGGGCGGAGGGGGCTGGCAAGAGACCCAGTACTTC. Its protein is CASGGGGGWQETQYF. V gene TRBV19 combines with J gene TRBJ2-5; TRBD1 might be the D (7 bases). The V and J ends lost 8 bases and 2 bases respectively, with 18 bases between them. CDR1 is LNHDA, CDR2 SQIVND, per germline (reference sequence). There are 15 residues in the CDR3. The complete variable domain, with remaining parts taken from reference TRBV19 and TRBJ2-5, reads DGGITQSPKYLFRKEGQNVTLSCEQNLNHDAMYWYRQDPGQGLRLIYYSQIVNDFQKGDIAEGYSVSREKKESFPLTVTSAQKNPTAFYLCASGGGGGWQETQYFGPGTRLLVL.

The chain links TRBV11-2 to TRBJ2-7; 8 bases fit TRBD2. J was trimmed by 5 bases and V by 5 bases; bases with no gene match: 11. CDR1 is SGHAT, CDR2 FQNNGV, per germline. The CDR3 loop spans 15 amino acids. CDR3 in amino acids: CASSLRQAGVDEQYF. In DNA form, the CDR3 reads TGTGCCAGCAGCCTACGCCAAGCGGGAGTAGACGAGCAGTACTTC.

CDR3: CASSAGLAGGLADTQYF. CDR3 in DNA: TGTGCCAGCAGTGCCGGACTAGCGGGAGGGCTTGCGGATACGCAGTATTTT. This chain connects TRBV28 to TRBJ2-3, with 15 bases fitting TRBD2. The junction had 9 bases not matched to a gene; V was cut back by 5 bases and J by 6 bases. The germline V gene encodes CDR1 MDHEN and CDR2 SYDVKM. The CDR3 is 17 amino acids.

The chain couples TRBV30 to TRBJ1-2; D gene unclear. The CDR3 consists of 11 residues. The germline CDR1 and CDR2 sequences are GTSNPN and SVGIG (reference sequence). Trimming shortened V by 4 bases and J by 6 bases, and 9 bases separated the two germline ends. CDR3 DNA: TGTGCCTGGATGTCGGGCCATGGCTACACCTTC. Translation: CAWMSGHGYTF.

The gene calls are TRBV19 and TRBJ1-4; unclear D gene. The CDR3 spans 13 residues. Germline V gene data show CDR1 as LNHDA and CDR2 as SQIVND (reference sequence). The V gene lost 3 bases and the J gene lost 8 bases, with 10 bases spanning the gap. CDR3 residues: CASSMVRGEKLFF. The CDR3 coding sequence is TGTGCCAGTAGTATGGTTCGAGGCGAAAAACTGTTTTTT.

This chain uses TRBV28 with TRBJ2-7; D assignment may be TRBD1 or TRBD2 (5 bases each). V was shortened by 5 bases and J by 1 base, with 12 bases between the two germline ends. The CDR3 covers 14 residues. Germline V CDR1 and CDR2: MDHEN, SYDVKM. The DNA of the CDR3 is TGTGCCAGCAGTCCCCCGGGACGTTCCTACGAGCAGTACTTC. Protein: CASSPPGRSYEQYF.

Written as DNA, the CDR3 is TGTGCCAGTAGACAACTAGCGGGAGTTAACAATGAGCAGTTCTTC. It yields the protein CASRQLAGVNNEQFF. The rearrangement links TRBV19 to TRBJ2-1; 11 bases agree with TRBD2. V lost 6 bases, J lost 5 bases, and 6 bases stayed unmatched. CDR3 size: 15 residues. Germline V gives CDR1 LNHDA, CDR2 SQIVND (reference sequence).

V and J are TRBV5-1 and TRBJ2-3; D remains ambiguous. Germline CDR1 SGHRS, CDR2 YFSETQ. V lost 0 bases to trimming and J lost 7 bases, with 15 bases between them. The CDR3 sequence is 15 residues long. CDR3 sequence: CASSLAVSIAHTQYF. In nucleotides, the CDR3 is TGCGCCAGCAGCTTGGCGGTGAGCATAGCACATACGCAGTATTTT. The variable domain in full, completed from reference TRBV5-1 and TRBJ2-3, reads KAGVTQTPRYLIKTRGQQVTLSCSPISGHRSVSWYQQTPGQGLQFLFEYFSETQRNKGNFPGRFSGRQFSNSRSEMNVSTLELGDSALYLCASSLAVSIAHTQYFGPGTRLTVL.

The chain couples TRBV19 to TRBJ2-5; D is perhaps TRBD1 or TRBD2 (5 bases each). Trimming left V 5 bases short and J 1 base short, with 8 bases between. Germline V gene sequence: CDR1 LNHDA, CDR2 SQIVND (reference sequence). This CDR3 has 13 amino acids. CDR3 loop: CASSRGTQETQYF. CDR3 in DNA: TGTGCCAGTAGTCGAGGGACCCAAGAGACCCAGTACTTC.

The CDR3 sequence is CASSSETGVNTEAFF. The CDR3, as DNA: TGTGCCAGCAGCTCAGAGACAGGGGTGAACACTGAAGCTTTCTTT. The V gene is TRBV7-9, the J gene TRBJ1-1, with 8 bases matching TRBD1. Germline trimming cut 4 bases from V and 0 bases from J; bases unmatched to any gene: 4. CDR1 is SEHNR and CDR2 is FQNEAQ in the germline V gene (reference sequence). The CDR3 is 15 amino acids.

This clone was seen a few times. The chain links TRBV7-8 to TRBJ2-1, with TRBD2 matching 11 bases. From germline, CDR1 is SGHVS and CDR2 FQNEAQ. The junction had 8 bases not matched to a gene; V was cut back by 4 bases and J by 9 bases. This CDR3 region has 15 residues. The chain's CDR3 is CASSSGLAASGEQFF. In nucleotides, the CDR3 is TGTGCCAGCAGCTCGGGACTAGCGGCTTCTGGTGAGCAGTTCTTC. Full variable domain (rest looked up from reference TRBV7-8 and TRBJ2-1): GAGVSQSPRYKVAKRGQDVALRCDPISGHVSLFWYQQALGQGPEFLTYFQNEAQLDKSGLPSDRFFAERPEGSVSTLKIQRTQQEDSAVYLCASSSGLAASGEQFFGPGTRLTVL.

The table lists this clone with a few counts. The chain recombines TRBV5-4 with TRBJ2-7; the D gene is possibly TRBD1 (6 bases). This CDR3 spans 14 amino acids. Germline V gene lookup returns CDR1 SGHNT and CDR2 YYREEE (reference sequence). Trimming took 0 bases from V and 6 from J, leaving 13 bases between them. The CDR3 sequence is CASSLGAPRGEQYF. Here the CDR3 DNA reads TGTGCCAGCAGCTTGGGGGCCCCCAGGGGCGAGCAGTACTTC.

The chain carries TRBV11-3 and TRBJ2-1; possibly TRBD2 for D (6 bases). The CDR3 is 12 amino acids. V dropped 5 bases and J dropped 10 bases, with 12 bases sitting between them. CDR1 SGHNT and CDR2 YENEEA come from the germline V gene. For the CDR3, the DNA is TGTGCCAGCAGCGCCGGGCGGGGCGAGCAGTTCTTC. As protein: CASSAGRGEQFF.

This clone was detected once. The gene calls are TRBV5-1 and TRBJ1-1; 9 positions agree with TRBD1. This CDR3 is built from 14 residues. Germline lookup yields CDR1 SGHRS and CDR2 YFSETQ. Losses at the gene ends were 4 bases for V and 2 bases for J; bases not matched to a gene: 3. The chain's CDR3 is CASSPDRGNTEAFF. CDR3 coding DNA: TGCGCCAGCAGCCCGGACAGGGGAAACACTGAAGCTTTCTTT.

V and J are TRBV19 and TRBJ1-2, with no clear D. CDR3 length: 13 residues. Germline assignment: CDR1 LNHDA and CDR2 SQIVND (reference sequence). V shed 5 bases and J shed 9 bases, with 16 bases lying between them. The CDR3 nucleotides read TGTGCCAGTAGTTCTGGGTTACCTATTAGCTACACCTTC. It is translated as CASSSGLPISYTF. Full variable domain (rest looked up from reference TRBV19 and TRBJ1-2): DGGITQSPKYLFRKEGQNVTLSCEQNLNHDAMYWYRQDPGQGLRLIYYSQIVNDFQKGDIAEGYSVSREKKESFPLTVTSAQKNPTAFYLCASSSGLPISYTFGSGTRLTVV.

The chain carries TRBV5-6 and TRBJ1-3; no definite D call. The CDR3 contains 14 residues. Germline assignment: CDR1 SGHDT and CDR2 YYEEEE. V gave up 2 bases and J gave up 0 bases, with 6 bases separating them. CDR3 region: CASSFSFSGNTIYF. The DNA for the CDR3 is TGTGCCAGCAGCTTCAGTTTCTCTGGAAACACCATATATTTT.

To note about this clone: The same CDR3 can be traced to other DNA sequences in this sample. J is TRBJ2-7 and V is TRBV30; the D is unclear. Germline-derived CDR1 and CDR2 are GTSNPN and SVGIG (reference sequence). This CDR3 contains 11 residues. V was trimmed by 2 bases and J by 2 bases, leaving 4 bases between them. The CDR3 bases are TGTGCCTGGAGTAGAACCTACGAGCAGTACTTC. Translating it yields CAWSRTYEQYF.

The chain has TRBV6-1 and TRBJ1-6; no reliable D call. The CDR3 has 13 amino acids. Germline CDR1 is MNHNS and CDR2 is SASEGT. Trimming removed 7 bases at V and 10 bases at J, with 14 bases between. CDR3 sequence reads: CASTQADGSPLHF. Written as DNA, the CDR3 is TGTGCCAGCACGCAGGCCGACGGGTCACCCCTCCACTTT.

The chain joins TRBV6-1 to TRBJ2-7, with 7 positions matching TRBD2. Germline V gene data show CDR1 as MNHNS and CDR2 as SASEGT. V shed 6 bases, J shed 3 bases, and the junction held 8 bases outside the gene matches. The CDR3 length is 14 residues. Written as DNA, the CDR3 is TGTGCCAGCAGACCACGGGACTACCGCTACGAGCAGTACTTC. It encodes CASRPRDYRYEQYF.